This T cell receptor beta chain was recovered during a study of T cell responses to AZD1222 COVID-19 vaccine. Points from the study as a whole: Clonal diversity may have been underestimated in mostly white British donors.

Produced via immunoSEQ multiplex PCR; TCRdb's table is partial and in-frame only. The sample consists of over 130,000 clones, under 95% of them appearing once. With 0 bases removed from V and 3 bases from J, the gap between germline ends came to 9 bases. CDR1 and CDR2 (germline): SQVTM, ANQGSEA. The CDR3 contains 13 residues. A word on this clone: The antigen remains undetermined.

The TCR was taken from an adult in good health. The sample consisted of peripheral blood, taken on day 0 of AZD1222 vaccination. The chain links TRBV29-1 to TRBJ2-7; D gene unclear. CDR3 in DNA: TGCAGCGTTGAAGATCGACCGGGCTACGAGCAGTACTTC. It encodes CSVEDRPGYEQYF.